Listed here is a single T cell receptor (beta chain). This record comes from a study of T cell changes during pregnancy in multiple sclerosis. This CDR3 comprises 15 residues. Germline CDR1 reads SGHTA; CDR2 reads FQGTGA. The germline V and J ends were trimmed by 5 bases and 5 bases, with 18 bases remaining between them. Only in-frame clones appear in the TCRdb table, and some are missing; sequencing was by immunoSEQ multiplex PCR. The sample has tens of thousands of clones; approximately 92% are singletons. This receptor was obtained from a female donor in good health, enrolled as a control in a pregnancy study. The material sequenced was peripheral blood, taken in the third trimester of pregnancy. This sequence joins TRBV7-3 and TRBJ1-2; possibly TRBD1 for D (5 bases). This CDR3 is CASSPNGSGRYGYTF. The CDR3 DNA is TGTGCCAGCAGCCCGAATGGCTCAGGGCGTTATGGCTACACCTTC. The full variable domain, completed using reference TRBV7-3 and TRBJ1-2, is GAGVSQTPSNKVTEKGKYVELRCDPISGHTALYWYRQSLGQGPEFLIYFQGTGAADDSGLPNDRFFAVRPEGSVSTLKIQRTERGDSAVYLCASSPNGSGRYGYTFGSGTRLTVV.